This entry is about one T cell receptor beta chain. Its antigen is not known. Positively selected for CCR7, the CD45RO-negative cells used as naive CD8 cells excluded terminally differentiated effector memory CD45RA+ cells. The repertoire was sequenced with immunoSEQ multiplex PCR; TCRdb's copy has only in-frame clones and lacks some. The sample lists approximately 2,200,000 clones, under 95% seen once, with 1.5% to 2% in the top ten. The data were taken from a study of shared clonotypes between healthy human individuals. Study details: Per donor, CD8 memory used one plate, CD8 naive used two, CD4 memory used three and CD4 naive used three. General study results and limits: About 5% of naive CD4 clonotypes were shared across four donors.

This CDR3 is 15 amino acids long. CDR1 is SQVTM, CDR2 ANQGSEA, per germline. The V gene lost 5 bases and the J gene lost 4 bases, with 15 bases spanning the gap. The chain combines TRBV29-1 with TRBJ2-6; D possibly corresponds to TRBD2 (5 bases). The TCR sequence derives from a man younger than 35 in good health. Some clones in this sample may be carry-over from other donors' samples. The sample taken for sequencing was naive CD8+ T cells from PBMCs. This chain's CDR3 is CSVSDWRRGANVLTF. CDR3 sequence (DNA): TGCAGCGTTTCGGACTGGCGGAGGGGGGCCAACGTCCTGACTTTC.